The present T cell receptor beta chain was sequenced within a study of blood T cell repertoires in COVID-19. Overall study context: Sites in the United States, Italy and Spain provided acute and convalescent COVID-19 samples. PBMCs, B-cell-depleted T cells, or T cells were the source of the cDNA or gDNA that made up the material.

Patients at the Seattle site were enrolled during active infection and followed longitudinally. In the original processing: By means of reference gene primer amplification, nucleated cell counts were estimated. TCRdb's table, derived via immunoSEQ multiplex PCR, lists solely in-frame clones and lacks some. V and J calls and clone size are as listed in that table; D and trimming were resolved from the DNA. The profile shows around 290,000 clones, approximately 86% of them singletons. The length of the CDR3 is 12 residues. Germline V gene lookup returns CDR1 KGHDR and CDR2 SFDVKD. V was clipped by 9 bases and J by 7 bases; unmatched bases: 5.

V and J are TRBV24-1 and TRBJ2-1; TRBD2 agrees at 7 bases. The origin of this receptor is a woman in her 70s with COVID-19, enrolled during active disease. The sequencing sample was made of peripheral blood. The CDR3 reads CATGGGLNEQFF. The CDR3 DNA reads TGTGCCACCGGCGGGGGACTAAATGAGCAGTTCTTC.